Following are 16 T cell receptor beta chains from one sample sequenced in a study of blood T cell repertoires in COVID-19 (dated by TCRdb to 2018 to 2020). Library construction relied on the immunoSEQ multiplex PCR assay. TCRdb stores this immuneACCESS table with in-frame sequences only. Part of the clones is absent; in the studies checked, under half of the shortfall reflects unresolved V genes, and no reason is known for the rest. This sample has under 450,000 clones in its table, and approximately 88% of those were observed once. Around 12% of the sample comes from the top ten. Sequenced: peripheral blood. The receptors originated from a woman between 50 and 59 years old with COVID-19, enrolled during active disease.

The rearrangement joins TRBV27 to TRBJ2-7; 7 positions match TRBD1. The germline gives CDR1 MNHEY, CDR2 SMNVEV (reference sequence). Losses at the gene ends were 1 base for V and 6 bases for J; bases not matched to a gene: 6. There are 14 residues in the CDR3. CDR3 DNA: TGTGCCAGCAGTTTATATACAGGGGATGCCGAGCAGTACTTC. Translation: CASSLYTGDAEQYF.

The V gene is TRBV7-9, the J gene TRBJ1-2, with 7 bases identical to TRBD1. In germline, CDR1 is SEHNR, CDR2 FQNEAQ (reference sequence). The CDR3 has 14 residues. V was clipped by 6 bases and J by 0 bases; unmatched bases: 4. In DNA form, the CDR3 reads TGTGCCAGCAGTAGACAGGGAGCTAACTATGGCTACACCTTC. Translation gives CASSRQGANYGYTF.

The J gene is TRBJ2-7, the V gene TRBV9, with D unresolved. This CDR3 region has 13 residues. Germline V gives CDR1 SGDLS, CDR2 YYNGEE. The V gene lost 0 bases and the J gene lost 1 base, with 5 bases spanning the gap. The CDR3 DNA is TGTGCCAGCAGCGTAGGGCCTTCCTACGAGCAGTACTTC. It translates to CASSVGPSYEQYF.

CDR3 sequence reads: CASSVGADYEQYF. The CDR3 DNA reads TGTGCCAGCAGCGTTGGGGCCGACTACGAGCAGTACTTC. V and J are TRBV9 and TRBJ2-7, with a possible D match to TRBD1 (5 bases). V lost 2 bases, J lost 3 bases, and 9 bases lay in between. CDR3 size: 13 residues. CDR1 and CDR2 from the germline V gene are SGDLS and YYNGEE. The variable domain in full, with the rest retrieved from reference TRBV9 and TRBJ2-7, is DSGVTQTPKHLITATGQRVTLRCSPRSGDLSVYWYQQSLDQGLQFLIQYYNGEERAKGNILERFSAQQFPDLHSELNLSSLELGDSALYFCASSVGADYEQYFGPGTRLTVT.

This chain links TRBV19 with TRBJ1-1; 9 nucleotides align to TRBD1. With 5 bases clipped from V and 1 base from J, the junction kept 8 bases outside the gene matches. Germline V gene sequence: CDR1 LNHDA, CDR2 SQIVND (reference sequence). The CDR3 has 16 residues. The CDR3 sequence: CASSLTGGIGNTEAFF. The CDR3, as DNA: TGTGCCAGTAGTTTAACAGGGGGCATAGGGAACACTGAAGCTTTCTTT.

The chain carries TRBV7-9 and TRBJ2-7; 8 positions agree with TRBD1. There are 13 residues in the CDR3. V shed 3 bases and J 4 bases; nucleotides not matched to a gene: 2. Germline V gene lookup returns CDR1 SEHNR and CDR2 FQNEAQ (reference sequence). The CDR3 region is CASSFTGGYEQYF. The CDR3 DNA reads TGTGCCAGCAGCTTTACAGGGGGTTACGAGCAGTACTTC.

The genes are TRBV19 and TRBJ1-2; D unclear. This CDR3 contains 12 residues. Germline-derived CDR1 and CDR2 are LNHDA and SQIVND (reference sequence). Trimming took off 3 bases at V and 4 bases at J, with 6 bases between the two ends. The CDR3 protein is CASSMNSYGYTF. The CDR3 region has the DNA TGTGCCAGTAGTATGAACAGCTATGGCTACACCTTC.

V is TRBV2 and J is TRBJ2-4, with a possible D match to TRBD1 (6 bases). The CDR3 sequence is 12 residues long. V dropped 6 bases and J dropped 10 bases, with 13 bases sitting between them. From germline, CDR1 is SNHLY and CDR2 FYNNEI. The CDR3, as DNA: TGTGCCAGCAGAGGGGACAAGGGGATTCAGTACTTC. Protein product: CASRGDKGIQYF.

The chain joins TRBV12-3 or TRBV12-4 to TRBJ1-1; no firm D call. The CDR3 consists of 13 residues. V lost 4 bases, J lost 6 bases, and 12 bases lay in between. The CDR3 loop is CASSSGNTAEAFF. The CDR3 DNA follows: TGTGCCAGCAGTTCGGGGAACACCGCTGAAGCTTTCTTT.

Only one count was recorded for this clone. The chain's CDR3 is CASSYGGQPQHF. Here the CDR3 DNA reads TGTGCCAGCAGCTACGGTGGTCAGCCCCAGCATTTT. The chain uses TRBV5-8 and TRBJ1-5, with D unclear. The germline V gene has CDR1 SGHTS and CDR2 YDEGEE. This CDR3 has 12 amino acids. V was trimmed by 3 bases and J by 6 bases, leaving 7 bases between them.

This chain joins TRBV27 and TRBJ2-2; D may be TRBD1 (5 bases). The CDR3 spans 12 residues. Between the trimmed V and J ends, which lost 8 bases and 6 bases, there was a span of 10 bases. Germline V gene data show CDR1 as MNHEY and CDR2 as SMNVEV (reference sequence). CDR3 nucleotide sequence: TGTGCCAGCGGTCTAGGGGCCGGGGAGCTGTTTTTT. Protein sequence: CASGLGAGELFF.

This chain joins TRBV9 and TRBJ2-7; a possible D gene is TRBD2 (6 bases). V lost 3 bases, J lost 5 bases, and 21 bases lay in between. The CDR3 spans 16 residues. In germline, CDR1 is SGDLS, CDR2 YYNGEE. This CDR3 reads CASSADLIGVADEQYF. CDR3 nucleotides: TGTGCCAGCAGCGCGGACCTGATTGGGGTAGCGGACGAGCAGTACTTC.

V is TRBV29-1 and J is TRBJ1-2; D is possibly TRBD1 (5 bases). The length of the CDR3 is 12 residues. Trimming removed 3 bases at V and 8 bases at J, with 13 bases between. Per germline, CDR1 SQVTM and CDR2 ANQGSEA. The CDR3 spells CSVDGAGKGYTF. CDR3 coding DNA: TGCAGCGTTGATGGGGCAGGGAAGGGCTACACCTTC.

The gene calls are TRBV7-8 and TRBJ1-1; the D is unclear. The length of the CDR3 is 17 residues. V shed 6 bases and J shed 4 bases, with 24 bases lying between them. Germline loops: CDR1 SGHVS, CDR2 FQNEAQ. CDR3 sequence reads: CASSPWADSDATTEAFF. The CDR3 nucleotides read TGTGCCAGCAGTCCTTGGGCCGATTCGGATGCGACCACTGAAGCTTTCTTT.

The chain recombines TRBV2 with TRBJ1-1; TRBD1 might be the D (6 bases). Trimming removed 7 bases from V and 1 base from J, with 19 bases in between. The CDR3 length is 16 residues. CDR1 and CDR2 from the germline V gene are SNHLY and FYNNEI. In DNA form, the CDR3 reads TGTGCCAGCACCTTAAGGGGGGGGACCCCGAACACTGAAGCTTTCTTT. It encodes CASTLRGGTPNTEAFF.

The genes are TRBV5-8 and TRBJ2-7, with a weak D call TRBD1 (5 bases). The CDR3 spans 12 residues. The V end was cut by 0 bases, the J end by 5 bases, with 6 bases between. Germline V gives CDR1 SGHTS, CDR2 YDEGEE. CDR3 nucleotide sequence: TGTGCCAGCAGCTTGGGGGGCCACGAGCAGTACTTC. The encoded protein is CASSLGGHEQYF.